The present T cell receptor beta chain was sequenced within a study of identical twins. There are 13 residues in the CDR3. Per germline, CDR1 KGHDR and CDR2 SFDVKD. V lost 2 bases, J lost 7 bases, and 10 bases lay in between. This clonotype has just a few counts. Via MiXCR, TCRdb re-called the 5' RACE reads, giving one row per CDR3 protein. The sample has 700,000 or so distinct CDR3 sequences; approximately 21% are singletons. This sample also belongs to another study, concerning T cells expressing NK-cell markers.

Sequencing was done on a sample of PBMCs. This sequence joins TRBV24-1 and TRBJ2-5; D might be TRBD2 (6 bases). The receptor was derived from a woman in her late teens or twenties in good health. CDR3 sequence (DNA): TGTGCCACCAGTGATTCGTCCGGGGGGACCCAGTACTTC. This sequence encodes CATSDSSGGTQYF.